These 26 T cell receptor beta chains were sequenced from one sample in a study of T-cell memory formation after mild COVID-19. TCRdb re-analysed the 5' RACE reads in MiXCR, keeping a single row per CDR3 protein. This sample yields hundreds of thousands of distinct CDR3 sequences, of which 15% are seen a single time; 20% to 25% belongs to the top ten. Material: PBMCs or a T cell subset sorted from them (not recorded which). All receptors derive from a young man who had mild COVID-19 (a few samples of this study predate the infection). Cell type and time point are not known.

The chain recombines TRBV7-6 with TRBJ2-1; tentatively, D is TRBD2 (5 bases). CDR1 SGHVS and CDR2 FNYEAQ come from the germline V gene. This CDR3 region has 14 residues. The V and J ends lost 1 base and 8 bases respectively, with 12 bases between them. CDR3 region: CASSLDAGDHEQFF. As DNA, the CDR3 is TGTGCCAGCAGCTTAGACGCGGGCGACCATGAGCAGTTCTTC.

The chain has TRBV6-5 and TRBJ2-7, with TRBD1 identical over 9 bases. Germline values: CDR1 MNHEY, CDR2 SVGAGI. This CDR3 has 13 amino acids. The V segment lost 6 bases and the J segment 2 bases; nucleotides outside the gene matches: 2. The CDR3 region has the DNA TGTGCCAGCAGGGGGACAGGGACCTACGAGCAGTACTTC. Protein product: CASRGTGTYEQYF.

This clonotype was seen many times. This rearrangement joins TRBV12-3 or TRBV12-4 to TRBJ2-7; 10 bases match TRBD1. The CDR3 consists of 15 residues. V lost 3 bases and J lost 5; bases outside the gene matches: 7. CDR3 in amino acids: CASSFGTGARNEQYV. CDR3 DNA sequence: TGTGCCAGCAGTTTCGGGACAGGGGCGAGGAACGAGCAGTACGTC.

The rearrangement uses TRBV5-1 and TRBJ2-6; a weak D match, TRBD1 (6 bases). Germline values: CDR1 SGHRS, CDR2 YFSETQ. The V end lost 2 bases, the J end lost 1 base, and 10 bases lay between the germline ends. The CDR3 totals 16 residues. CDR3 coding DNA: TGCGCCAGCAGCTTCACAACAGGGTCTGGGGCCAACGTCCTGACTTTC. Amino acids: CASSFTTGSGANVLTF.

The rearrangement links TRBV5-1 to TRBJ1-4; a possible D gene is TRBD1 (5 bases). This CDR3 comprises 13 residues. V dropped 6 bases and J dropped 7 bases, with 13 bases sitting between them. Per germline, CDR1 SGHRS and CDR2 YFSETQ. The CDR3 region has the DNA TGCGCCAGCACCGAGGGGAATAGTGAAAAACTGTTTTTT. Translated: CASTEGNSEKLFF.

The CDR3 nucleotides read TGTGCCAGCAGCGTGACCGGGACGGAAAAACTGTTTTTT. Protein sequence: CASSVTGTEKLFF. The V and J genes are TRBV7-2 and TRBJ1-4; a weak D match, TRBD1 (5 bases). Germline CDR1 and CDR2: SGHTA and FQGNSA. Trimming stripped 5 bases from V and 8 bases from J, with 12 bases between. The CDR3 has 13 residues.

The rearrangement joins TRBV7-6 to TRBJ1-2; 7 positions agree with TRBD1. The V and J ends lost 3 bases and 4 bases, in that order; junction bases with no gene match: 5. Germline loops: CDR1 SGHVS, CDR2 FNYEAQ. The CDR3 totals 14 residues. The CDR3 nucleotides read TGTGCCAGCAGCTTGGAAGGGACAGTCTATGGCTACACCTTC. It yields the protein CASSLEGTVYGYTF.

This clonotype was seen repeatedly, ten times or more. The chain carries TRBV5-1 and TRBJ2-1; D is ambiguous. The V and J ends lost 0 bases and 7 bases respectively, with 5 bases between them. This CDR3 region has 12 residues. The germline V gene encodes CDR1 SGHRS and CDR2 YFSETQ. The CDR3 DNA sequence: TGCGCCAGCAGCTTGGAGCAGAATGAGCAGTTCTTC. Translated, it gives CASSLEQNEQFF. The whole variable domain, remainder taken from reference TRBV5-1 and TRBJ2-1, is KAGVTQTPRYLIKTRGQQVTLSCSPISGHRSVSWYQQTPGQGLQFLFEYFSETQRNKGNFPGRFSGRQFSNSRSEMNVSTLELGDSALYLCASSLEQNEQFFGPGTRLTVL.

This chain links TRBV2 with TRBJ2-2; D remains unclear. The CDR3 consists of 13 residues. From germline, CDR1 is SNHLY and CDR2 FYNNEI. V was pared by 6 bases and J by 5 bases, with 10 bases between. CDR3 amino acids: CASRNGCTGELFF. CDR3 in DNA: TGTGCCAGCAGGAATGGGTGTACCGGGGAGCTGTTTTTT.

This clonotype was found many times. The J gene is TRBJ1-3, the V gene TRBV7-2; no clear D. Germline loops: CDR1 SGHTA, CDR2 FQGNSA. Deletions cut 2 bases from V and 8 bases from J, with 16 bases between. The CDR3 is 15 amino acids. The CDR3 loop is CASSLFLGVVDTIYF. In DNA form, the CDR3 reads TGTGCCAGCAGCTTATTCCTTGGGGTGGTGGACACCATATATTTT.

The sample holds a few counts of this clonotype. The J gene is TRBJ2-1, the V gene TRBV20-1; D is undetermined. Trimming left V 0 bases short and J 0 bases short, with 9 bases between. Looked up from germline, CDR1 is DFQATT and CDR2 is SNEGSKA (reference sequence). The CDR3 has 15 amino acids. This CDR3 is CSARDPNSSYNEQFF. DNA for the CDR3: TGCAGTGCTAGAGATCCGAATAGCTCCTACAATGAGCAGTTCTTC.

The chain is built from TRBV25-1 and TRBJ1-2; D is perhaps TRBD1 (6 bases). This CDR3 is 12 amino acids long. The V gene lost 4 bases and the J gene lost 6 bases, with 9 bases spanning the gap. Germline V gives CDR1 MGHDK, CDR2 SYGVNS. The CDR3 sequence is CASSGNRDGYTF. The CDR3 DNA reads as TGTGCCAGCAGTGGAAACAGGGATGGCTACACCTTC.

This clonotype was seen a few times. This chain links TRBV2 with TRBJ2-7; no reliable D call. Germline values: CDR1 SNHLY, CDR2 FYNNEI. The ends were cut back, 1 base at V and 6 bases at J, with 4 bases in the middle. This CDR3 region has 11 residues. CDR3 loop: CASSEEGEQYV. CDR3 sequence (DNA): TGTGCCAGCAGTGAAGAGGGCGAGCAGTACGTC.

This clonotype was detected only a few times. The rearrangement joins TRBV19 to TRBJ2-1; D perhaps matches TRBD2 (5 bases). The CDR3 extends over 10 amino acids. V lost 6 bases to trimming and J lost 9 bases, with 6 bases between them. Germline CDR1 reads LNHDA; CDR2 reads SQIVND (reference sequence). The DNA of the CDR3 is TGTGCCAGTAGCCGGGGTGAGCAGTTCTTC. Encoded protein: CASSRGEQFF.

V is TRBV5-1 and J is TRBJ2-7, with a weak D call TRBD1 (5 bases). CDR1 is SGHRS, CDR2 YFSETQ, per germline. This CDR3 spans 16 amino acids. With 1 base removed from V and 1 base from J, the gap between germline ends came to 15 bases. This CDR3 reads CASSLYGQQNSYEQYF. CDR3 in DNA: TGCGCCAGCAGCTTGTATGGACAACAAAATTCCTACGAGCAGTACTTC.

J is TRBJ1-5 and V is TRBV6-5; tentatively, D is TRBD1 (6 bases). CDR1 and CDR2 from the germline V gene are MNHEY and SVGAGI. The CDR3 consists of 16 residues. Trimming shortened V by 5 bases and J by 4 bases, and 18 bases separated the two germline ends. The CDR3 DNA reads as TGTGCCAGCAGTCGGGCCCCCTCAGGGGTTAATCAGCCCCAGCATTTT. Its protein is CASSRAPSGVNQPQHF.

The rearrangement joins TRBV10-2 to TRBJ2-5, with D tentatively TRBD1 or TRBD2 (6 bases each). V dropped 3 bases and J dropped 7 bases, with 12 bases sitting between them. The germline V gene has CDR1 WSHSY and CDR2 SAAADI. There are 13 residues in the CDR3. CDR3 nucleotides: TGCGCCAGCAGTGAAGCACAGGGAGGGACCCAGTACTTC. It is translated as CASSEAQGGTQYF.

This clonotype was counted at least ten times. The CDR3 sequence: CASSFRGTEAFF. The DNA for the CDR3 is TGTGCCAGCAGCTTCAGGGGGACTGAAGCTTTCTTT. The genes are TRBV11-2 and TRBJ1-1, with 7 bases matching TRBD1. CDR3 length equals 12 residues. Germline CDR1 reads SGHAT; CDR2 reads FQNNGV. The ends lost 3 bases at V and 5 bases at J; junction bases unmatched: 0.

V gene TRBV18 combines with J gene TRBJ2-2; D unclear. Germline assignment: CDR1 KGHSH and CDR2 LQKENI. The CDR3 is 16 residues long. Trimming cost V 0 bases and J 1 base, with 9 bases left between them. The CDR3 spells CASSPPGPQNTGELFF. The CDR3 DNA follows: TGTGCCAGCTCACCACCCGGGCCTCAGAACACCGGGGAGCTGTTTTTT.

This clonotype has ten or more counts. This sequence joins TRBV19 and TRBJ2-7, with D unresolved. V lost 7 bases to trimming and J lost 2 bases, with 15 bases between them. The CDR3 has 14 residues. Germline V gene data show CDR1 as LNHDA and CDR2 as SQIVND (reference sequence). CDR3 sequence: CASTPRTETYEQYV. In DNA form, the CDR3 reads TGTGCCAGTACCCCTCGGACCGAAACCTACGAGCAGTACGTC.

This clonotype was seen more than once but under ten times. This sequence joins TRBV4-2 and TRBJ1-5, with TRBD1 matching 10 bases. CDR1 and CDR2 (germline): LGHNA, YNFKEQ. V dropped 4 bases and J dropped 5; count of bases not matched to a gene: 5. The length of the CDR3 is 15 residues. The CDR3 coding sequence is TGTGCCAGCAGCCTAGACAGGGGGCTGGATCAGCCCCAGCATTTT. This codes for CASSLDRGLDQPQHF.

This clonotype appeared many times. The chain combines TRBV11-2 with TRBJ2-2; tentative D call: TRBD1 (6 bases). This CDR3 has 15 residues. Germline CDR1 SGHAT, CDR2 FQNNGV. Between the trimmed V and J ends, which lost 7 bases and 0 bases, there was a span of 12 bases. In DNA form, the CDR3 reads TGTGCCAGCAACAACAGGGTGACGAACACCGGGGAGCTGTTTTTT. This gives the protein CASNNRVTNTGELFF. Using reference TRBV11-2 and TRBJ2-2 for the parts outside the CDR3, the full variable domain is EAGVAQSPRYKIIEKRQSVAFWCNPISGHATLYWYQQILGQGPKLLIQFQNNGVVDDSQLPKDRFSAERLKGVDSTLKIQPAKLEDSAVYLCASNNRVTNTGELFFGEGSRLTVL.

The chain carries TRBV4-1 and TRBJ1-5; D gene uncertain. Trimming pared 1 base from V and 6 bases from J, leaving 7 bases between. CDR1 and CDR2 from the germline V gene are MGHRA and YSYEKL. The CDR3 runs to 13 residues. For the CDR3, the DNA is TGCGCCAGCAGCCAAGCTGTAGCTCAGCCCCAGCATTTT. It is translated as CASSQAVAQPQHF.

This clonotype was detected only a few times. The chain combines TRBV7-2 with TRBJ2-3; D unclear. Deletions cut 2 bases from V and 3 bases from J, with 9 bases between. The length of the CDR3 is 14 residues. Germline V CDR1 and CDR2: SGHTA, FQGNSA. DNA of the CDR3: TGTGCCAGCAGCTTAACGACAAAGACAGATACGCAGTATTTT. It yields the protein CASSLTTKTDTQYF.

In its sample, this clonotype was seen once. The chain joins TRBV20-1 to TRBJ1-6, with 9 bases identical to TRBD1. J was trimmed by 6 bases and V by 5 bases; bases with no gene match: 8. CDR1 DFQATT and CDR2 SNEGSKA come from the germline V gene (reference sequence). The CDR3 length is 15 residues. CDR3 residues: CSAVEPGQGNSPLHF. DNA of the CDR3: TGCAGTGCTGTCGAGCCGGGACAGGGTAATTCACCCCTCCACTTT.

V and J are TRBV12-3 or TRBV12-4 and TRBJ2-5; D remains unclear. With 6 bases removed from V and 1 base from J, the gap between germline ends came to 6 bases. There are 12 residues in the CDR3. As DNA, the CDR3 is TGTGCCAGCAGAGAGACCCAAGAGACCCAGTACTTC. It specifies CASRETQETQYF.